Detailed here is one T cell receptor (beta chain). Antigen specificity is unknown. Germline V lookup: CDR1 KGHDR, CDR2 SFDVKD. The ends were cut back, 7 bases at V and 1 base at J, with 9 bases in the middle. The CDR3 loop spans 13 amino acids. This record belongs to a study of CD8 T cells in ankylosing spondylitis. Study findings and constraints: For ankylosing spondylitis blood, a TCR beta motif of 7 or 8 highly homologous variants appeared characteristic.

Each CDR3 protein gets one entry after TCRdb re-called the 5' RACE reads with MiXCR. The sample has about 540,000 distinct CDR3 sequences; over 9.5% are singletons. The chain has TRBV24-1 and TRBJ1-1; D perhaps matches TRBD1 (6 bases). Sequenced: blood, either unsorted or a sorted T cell fraction (not recorded which). The TCR comes from a male donor with ankylosing spondylitis. CDR3 DNA: TGTGCCACCAGAGGACAGCCGAACACTGAAGCTTTCTTT. This codes for CATRGQPNTEAFF.